The sequence of this TCR beta chain was determined in a study of blood T cell repertoires in COVID-19. Study-level information: Specimens from acute and convalescent COVID-19 originated in the United States, Italy and Spain. Nucleic acid was either cDNA or gDNA, and it came from T cells, B-cell-depleted T cells, or PBMCs.

This clone was observed a single time. The V gene's germline CDR1 is LGHDT and CDR2 YNNKEL (reference sequence). Trimming took 1 base from V and 7 from J, leaving 7 bases between them. This CDR3 comprises 12 residues. Study processing details: Reference gene primer amplification gave estimated nucleated cell counts. Produced via immunoSEQ multiplex PCR; TCRdb's table is partial and in-frame only. V and J calls and clone size come straight from that table; D and trimming were deduced from the DNA. The table has about 180,000 clones, roughly 87% seen once; the top ten hold about 1.6%. The rearrangement links TRBV3-1 (or the pseudogene TRBV3-2) to TRBJ1-1; no clear D gene. Sequenced material: peripheral blood. The origin of this receptor is a woman aged 45-59 years with acute or convalescent COVID-19. DNA of the CDR3: TGTGCCAGCAGCCAAGGATGGAGTGAAGCTTTCTTT. Encoded protein: CASSQGWSEAFF.